The 22 T cell receptor beta chains given below trace back to one sample, sequenced in a study of cytomegalovirus exposure and HLA in healthy donors. Some clones are missing from TCRdb's copy, which holds only in-frame ones; the method was immunoSEQ multiplex PCR. This sample carries about 82,000 clones, about 92% of them seen once, and the ten largest clones take roughly 0.65%. The sample consisted of PBMCs. The receptor set was obtained from a man aged 18 to 30 in good health and CMV-seronegative.

The rearrangement links TRBV6-1 to TRBJ1-4, with unresolved D. Germline-derived CDR1 and CDR2 are MNHNS and SASEGT. Trimming shortened V by 4 bases and J by 0 bases, and 9 bases separated the two germline ends. The CDR3 consists of 15 residues. In nucleotides, the CDR3 is TGTGCCAGCAGTGCAAACCGGGCAACTAATGAAAAACTGTTTTTT. Translating it yields CASSANRATNEKLFF.

This sequence joins TRBV19 and TRBJ1-2; possible D gene TRBD1, 5 bases. Germline assignment: CDR1 LNHDA and CDR2 SQIVND (reference sequence). Trimming removed 7 bases at V and 6 bases at J, with 6 bases between. This CDR3 is 10 amino acids long. CDR3: CASKGNGYTF. The CDR3, as DNA: TGTGCCAGTAAGGGGAATGGCTACACCTTC.

This chain links TRBV6-6 with TRBJ2-1, with a weak D call TRBD1 (5 bases). V dropped 6 bases and J dropped 7 bases, with 10 bases sitting between them. CDR3 length: 12 residues. Per germline, CDR1 MNHNY and CDR2 SVGAGI (reference sequence). CDR3 nucleotide sequence: TGTGCCAGCAGGGCACAGGAGAATGAGCAGTTCTTC. This translates into CASRAQENEQFF.

The chain carries TRBV29-1 and TRBJ1-6, with 9 bases that match TRBD1. CDR1 is SQVTM, CDR2 ANQGSEA, per germline. The CDR3 runs to 14 residues. With V trimmed by 6 bases and J by 7 bases, 7 bases remained unmatched. Here the CDR3 DNA reads TGCAGCGTGTCCCGGGACAGGGAAAATTCACCCCTCCACTTT. This gives the protein CSVSRDRENSPLHF.

The chain joins TRBV27 to TRBJ2-7, with 7 bases fitting TRBD2. The ends lost 10 bases at V and 1 base at J; junction bases unmatched: 16. Per the germline V gene, CDR1 is MNHEY and CDR2 is SMNVEV (reference sequence). The CDR3 contains 16 residues. Here the CDR3 reads CAKEASGRSFSYEQYF. CDR3 coding DNA: TGTGCCAAAGAAGCTAGCGGCCGGTCCTTTTCCTACGAGCAGTACTTC.

V is TRBV5-1 and J is TRBJ2-4; 12 bases align to TRBD1. This CDR3 region has 16 residues. Per germline, CDR1 SGHRS and CDR2 YFSETQ. The junction had 5 bases not matched to a gene; V was cut back by 4 bases and J by 3 bases. In DNA, the CDR3 is TGCGCCAGCAGCCCGGGGACAGGGGGCGTCAAAAACATTCAGTACTTC. Its protein is CASSPGTGGVKNIQYF.

The chain employs TRBV6-5 and TRBJ2-1; D may be TRBD1 (6 bases). Germline V gives CDR1 MNHEY, CDR2 SVGAGI. This CDR3 has 13 amino acids. V shed 5 bases and J shed 3 bases, with 8 bases lying between them. In DNA, the CDR3 is TGTGCCAGCAGTCACAGGGACTACAATGAGCAGTTCTTC. Its protein is CASSHRDYNEQFF.

This clone was observed a handful of times. CDR3 nucleotide sequence: TGCAGTGTTAGCCGGAACACTGAAGCTTTCTTT. It encodes CSVSRNTEAFF. The chain has TRBV20-1 and TRBJ1-1; unclear D gene. Trimming stripped 7 bases from V and 1 base from J, with 7 bases between. This CDR3 has 11 residues. Per the germline V gene, CDR1 is DFQATT and CDR2 is SNEGSKA (reference sequence).

The chain combines TRBV6-5 with TRBJ2-7, with D possibly matching TRBD1 (6 bases). The CDR3 totals 15 residues. CDR1 MNHEY and CDR2 SVGAGI come from the germline V gene. V was pared by 6 bases and J by 3 bases, with 18 bases between. In DNA form, the CDR3 reads TGTGCCAGCAGCACCGAGGCAGGGGCCCTCTACGAGCAGTACTTC. This sequence encodes CASSTEAGALYEQYF.

The rearrangement joins TRBV6-5 to TRBJ2-1, with TRBD2 matching 10 bases. V gave up 7 bases and J gave up 8 bases; unmatched junction bases: 5. This CDR3 spans 13 amino acids. Germline loops: CDR1 MNHEY, CDR2 SVGAGI. The CDR3 DNA reads as TGTGCCAGCACTAGCGGGAGACGCGATGAGCAGTTCTTC. Its translation is CASTSGRRDEQFF.

V gene TRBV5-6 combines with J gene TRBJ2-5; TRBD1 is a possible D gene (6 bases). Trimming took off 4 bases at V and 1 base at J, with 17 bases between the two ends. The CDR3 has 16 residues. The germline V gene encodes CDR1 SGHDT and CDR2 YYEEEE. CDR3 DNA: TGTGCCAGCAGCATTGGACAGAACACCTTCCAAGAGACCCAGTACTTC. It codes for CASSIGQNTFQETQYF.

A single count supports this clone. This chain uses TRBV6-5 with TRBJ2-3, with 8 bases identical to TRBD1. With V trimmed by 5 bases and J by 3 bases, 4 bases remained unmatched. Germline lookup yields CDR1 MNHEY and CDR2 SVGAGI. This CDR3 spans 14 amino acids. The CDR3 is CASSIRQGTDTQYF. The CDR3 DNA reads TGTGCCAGCAGTATACGACAGGGGACAGATACGCAGTATTTT.

The J gene is TRBJ2-2, the V gene TRBV5-1, with 11 bases that match TRBD2. The germline CDR1 and CDR2 sequences are SGHRS and YFSETQ. V was pared by 3 bases and J by 1 base, with 11 bases of the junction left unmatched. This CDR3 region has 19 residues. CDR3 amino acids: CASSWGTSGRIGNTGELFF. DNA of the CDR3: TGCGCCAGCAGCTGGGGGACTAGCGGACGGATAGGGAACACCGGGGAGCTGTTTTTT.

The rearrangement links TRBV29-1 to TRBJ2-7, with 9 bases aligning to TRBD1. Germline V CDR1 and CDR2: SQVTM, ANQGSEA. The CDR3 length is 13 residues. The V and J ends lost 4 bases and 5 bases, in that order; junction bases with no gene match: 6. CDR3 nucleotides: TGCAGCGTTGGGTACAGGGGGCGGGACGAGCAGTACTTC. This translates into CSVGYRGRDEQYF.

The J gene is TRBJ1-1, the V gene TRBV9; weak D call: TRBD1 (6 bases). The CDR3 runs to 14 residues. Germline assignment: CDR1 SGDLS and CDR2 YYNGEE. Trimming shortened V by 4 bases and J by 3 bases, and 13 bases separated the two germline ends. The DNA for the CDR3 is TGTGCCAGCAGCCGGGGTCAGGGGCACACTGAAGCTTTCTTT. It specifies CASSRGQGHTEAFF.

This sequence joins TRBV7-8 and TRBJ2-5, with 8 bases matching TRBD2. Unmatched junction bases numbered 11, after V lost 6 bases and J lost 5 bases. The CDR3 has 15 amino acids. Germline V gene data show CDR1 as SGHVS and CDR2 as FQNEAQ. The CDR3 is CASRLQRGGPETQYF. CDR3 sequence (DNA): TGTGCCAGCAGGTTGCAACGGGGGGGCCCGGAGACCCAGTACTTC.

The chain links TRBV6-1 to TRBJ2-3; 12 nucleotides align to TRBD2. CDR3 length: 14 amino acids. Germline loops: CDR1 MNHNS, CDR2 SASEGT. Losses at the gene ends were 4 bases for V and 7 bases for J; bases not matched to a gene: 3. The CDR3 protein is CASSGLAGVNTQYF. CDR3 bases: TGTGCCAGCAGTGGACTAGCGGGAGTGAATACGCAGTATTTT.

The chain couples TRBV5-8 to TRBJ1-2; D might be TRBD1 (5 bases). Trimming cost V 5 bases and J 8 bases, with 16 bases left between them. The CDR3 extends over 13 amino acids. The germline gives CDR1 SGHTS, CDR2 YDEGEE. The CDR3 DNA sequence: TGTGCCAGCAGGGTGACAGTTTTCAGGGGCTACACCTTC. Encoded protein: CASRVTVFRGYTF.

In the case of this clone: Other nucleotide sequences from this sample produce the same CDR3. The chain employs TRBV30 and TRBJ1-5; TRBD1 matches 7 bases. The length of the CDR3 is 13 residues. Looked up from germline, CDR1 is GTSNPN and CDR2 is SVGIG (reference sequence). V gave up 1 base and J gave up 4 bases; unmatched junction bases: 1. CDR3 coding DNA: TGTGCCTGGAGTGCACAGGGGAATCAGCCCCAGCATTTT. This sequence encodes CAWSAQGNQPQHF.

The CDR3 nucleotides are TGTGCCAGCAGTGAAGCCTTTAGGAGGCACCAACCACACTTT. It translates to CASSEAFRRHQPHF. The J gene is TRBJ1-6, the V gene TRBV6-1; D is ambiguous. The CDR3 covers 14 residues. CDR1 and CDR2 from the germline V gene are MNHNS and SASEGT. The V end was cut by 0 bases, the J end by 19 bases, with 19 bases between.

This chain joins TRBV29-1 and TRBJ1-2; 8 bases are shared with TRBD1. After removal of 2 bases from V and 4 bases from J, the junction contained 12 bases not matched to a gene. The CDR3 is 16 amino acids. Germline V gene lookup returns CDR1 SQVTM and CDR2 ANQGSEA. CDR3 in amino acids: CSVEPRTGTVGYGYTF. CDR3 DNA sequence: TGCAGCGTTGAACCTCGGACAGGGACCGTTGGCTATGGCTACACCTTC.

The J gene is TRBJ1-2, the V gene TRBV11-3, with 9 bases lining up with TRBD1. V lost 5 bases, J lost 8 bases, and 15 bases stayed unmatched. The germline V gene has CDR1 SGHNT and CDR2 YENEEA. There are 16 residues in the CDR3. Written as DNA, the CDR3 is TGTGCCAGCAGCCGCTCCGGGACAGGGAAGATACGCGGCTACACCTTC. Amino acid sequence: CASSRSGTGKIRGYTF.